The clone carrying this T cell receptor beta chain has only one observation. The source of the sample is a study of blood T cell repertoires in COVID-19. Measured with immunoSEQ multiplex PCR; TCRdb has only the in-frame clones, and not every one. Found here are some 340,000 clones, 85% to 95% of them singletons; the top ten hold roughly 3.9%. The germline CDR1 and CDR2 sequences are PRHDT and FYEKMQ (reference sequence). CDR3 size: 14 residues. Trimming removed 7 bases from V and 6 bases from J; junction bases left unmatched: 11. The sample taken for sequencing was PBMCs or T cells enriched from blood (not recorded which). The J gene is TRBJ2-7, the V gene TRBV13, with 8 bases aligning to TRBD2. The receptor comes from a woman younger than 45 who had been exposed to COVID-19. CDR3 in amino acids: CASTFVGAGVEQYF. CDR3 DNA: TGTGCCAGCACCTTCGTGGGAGCGGGGGTCGAGCAGTACTTC.